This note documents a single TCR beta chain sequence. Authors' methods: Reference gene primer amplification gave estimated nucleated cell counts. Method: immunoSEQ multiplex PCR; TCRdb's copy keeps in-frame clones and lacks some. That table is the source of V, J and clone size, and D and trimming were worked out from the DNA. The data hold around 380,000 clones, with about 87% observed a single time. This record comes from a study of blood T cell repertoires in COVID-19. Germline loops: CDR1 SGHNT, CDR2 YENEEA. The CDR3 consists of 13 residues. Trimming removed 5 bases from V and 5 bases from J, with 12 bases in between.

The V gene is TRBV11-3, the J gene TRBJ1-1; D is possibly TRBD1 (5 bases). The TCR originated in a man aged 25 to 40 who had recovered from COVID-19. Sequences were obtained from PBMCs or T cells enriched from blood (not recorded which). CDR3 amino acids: CASSPSGGTEAFF. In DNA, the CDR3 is TGTGCCAGCAGCCCCTCCGGGGGAACTGAAGCTTTCTTT.